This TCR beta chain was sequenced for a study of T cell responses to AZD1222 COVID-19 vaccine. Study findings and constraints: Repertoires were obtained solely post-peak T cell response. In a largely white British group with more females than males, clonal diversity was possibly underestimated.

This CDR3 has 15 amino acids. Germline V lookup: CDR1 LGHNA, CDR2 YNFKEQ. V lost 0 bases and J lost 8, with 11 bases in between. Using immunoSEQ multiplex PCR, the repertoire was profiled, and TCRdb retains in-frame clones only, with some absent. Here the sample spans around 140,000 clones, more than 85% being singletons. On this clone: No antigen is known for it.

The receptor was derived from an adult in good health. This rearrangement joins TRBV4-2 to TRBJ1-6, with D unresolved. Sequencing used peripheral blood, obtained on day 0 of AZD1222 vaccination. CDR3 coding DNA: TGTGCCAGCAGCCAAGAAGAGGATGTTTATTCACCCCTCCACTTT. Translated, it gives CASSQEEDVYSPLHF.